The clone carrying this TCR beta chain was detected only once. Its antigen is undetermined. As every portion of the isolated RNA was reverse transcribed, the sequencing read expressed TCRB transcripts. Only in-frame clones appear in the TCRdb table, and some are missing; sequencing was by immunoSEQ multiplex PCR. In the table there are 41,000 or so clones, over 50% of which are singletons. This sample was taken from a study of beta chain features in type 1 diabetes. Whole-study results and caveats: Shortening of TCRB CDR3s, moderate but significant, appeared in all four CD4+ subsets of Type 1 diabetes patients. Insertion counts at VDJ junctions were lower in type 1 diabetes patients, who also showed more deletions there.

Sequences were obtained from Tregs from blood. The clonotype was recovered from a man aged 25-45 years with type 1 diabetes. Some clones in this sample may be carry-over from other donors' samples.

The CDR3 DNA is TGTGCCAGCAGCCTCGGGCAGGGATCCTACAATGAGCAGTTCTTC. This translates into CASSLGQGSYNEQFF. The chain couples TRBV7-2 to TRBJ2-1; D is perhaps TRBD1 (5 bases). V was pared by 5 bases and J by 1 base, with 12 bases between. Germline values: CDR1 SGHTA, CDR2 FQGNSA. The CDR3 length is 15 residues. Filled out from reference TRBV7-2 and TRBJ2-1, the complete variable domain reads GAGVSQSPSNKVTEKGKDVELRCDPISGHTALYWYRQSLGQGLEFLIYFQGNSAPDKSGLPSDRFSAERTGGSVSTLTIQRTQQEDSAVYLCASSLGQGSYNEQFFGPGTRLTVL.